These 11 T cell receptor beta chains share one sample of origin, sequenced in a study of blood T cell repertoires in COVID-19 (dated by TCRdb to 2019 to 2021). Library creation used the immunoSEQ multiplex PCR assay. In TCRdb, the immuneACCESS table is reduced to in-frame sequences with V and J assigned. These tables do not hold every clone; where another copy was compared, an unresolved V gene accounts for under half, and the others remain unexplained. This sample comprises a few hundred thousand clones, approximately 83% of them detected only once. The top ten clones comprise around 2% of the sample. The material sequenced was peripheral blood. The receptors were gathered from a man aged 25-45 years who had recovered from COVID-19.

This clone came up a few times. The chain uses TRBV25-1 and TRBJ1-4; D is unresolved. This CDR3 region has 15 residues. The V and J ends lost 0 bases and 3 bases respectively, with 8 bases between them. Germline CDR1 is MGHDK and CDR2 is SYGVNS. CDR3 bases: TGTGCCAGCAGTGAATATAGCGAGGCTAATGAAAAACTGTTTTTT. Translating gives CASSEYSEANEKLFF. The variable domain in full, with the rest retrieved from reference TRBV25-1 and TRBJ1-4, is EADIYQTPRYLVIGTGKKITLECSQTMGHDKMYWYQQDPGMELHLIHYSYGVNSTEKGDLSSESTVSRIRTEHFPLTLESARPSHTSQYLCASSEYSEANEKLFFGSGTQLSVL.

This clone showed up just a few times. The chain has TRBV15 and TRBJ2-3, with TRBD2 identical over 7 bases. Trimming cost V 1 base and J 1 base; bases outside gene matches: 5. In germline, CDR1 is LNHNV, CDR2 YYDKDF (reference sequence). The CDR3 runs to 16 residues. The CDR3 here is CATSRVAGDGTDTQYF. DNA for the CDR3: TGTGCCACCAGCAGAGTCGCGGGGGACGGCACAGATACGCAGTATTTT.

V usage is TRBV4-1 and J usage is TRBJ1-2; D is possibly TRBD1 (6 bases). The V end was cut by 2 bases, the J end by 8 bases, with 18 bases between. This CDR3 is built from 15 residues. Germline loops: CDR1 MGHRA, CDR2 YSYEKL. In DNA form, the CDR3 reads TGCGCCAGCAGCCAACCCACCCAGGGGAGTAGGGGCTACACCTTC. Translation gives CASSQPTQGSRGYTF.

The CDR3 loop is CASSSIGTGANEQFF. The CDR3 nucleotides are TGTGCCAGTAGTTCGATTGGGACAGGGGCCAATGAGCAGTTCTTC. The chain links TRBV19 to TRBJ2-1; 10 bases map to TRBD1. Germline V gene sequence: CDR1 LNHDA, CDR2 SQIVND (reference sequence). Losses at the gene ends were 5 bases for V and 6 bases for J; bases not matched to a gene: 7. This CDR3 is 15 amino acids long.

This chain joins TRBV19 and TRBJ2-3; D may be TRBD2 (7 bases). Germline-derived CDR1 and CDR2 are LNHDA and SQIVND (reference sequence). CDR3 length equals 18 residues. With 3 bases removed from V and 7 bases from J, the gap between germline ends came to 26 bases. The CDR3 nucleotides are TGTGCCAGTAGTATGATATTTTTTTATGGGGGGGCCCGTCATACGCAGTATTTT. Its translation is CASSMIFFYGGARHTQYF.

This clone was observed at least ten times. This sequence joins TRBV19 and TRBJ1-5, with 8 positions matching TRBD1. The trim removed 9 bases at V and 4 bases at J, leaving 11 bases unmatched. The CDR3 loop spans 15 amino acids. Per germline, CDR1 LNHDA and CDR2 SQIVND (reference sequence). Here the CDR3 DNA reads TGTGCCAGCAAACAGTTGGACAGGGAAAATCAGCCCCAGCATTTT. Amino acid sequence: CASKQLDRENQPQHF.

CDR3 sequence: CASSLSMRAVYGYTF. The CDR3 DNA reads as TGTGCCAGCAGTTTATCGATGCGGGCGGTTTATGGCTACACCTTC. The V and J genes are TRBV27 and TRBJ1-2, with D unclear. Germline V gene data show CDR1 as MNHEY and CDR2 as SMNVEV (reference sequence). The V and J ends lost 0 bases and 5 bases respectively, with 13 bases between them. The CDR3 consists of 15 residues.

The V gene is TRBV5-5, the J gene TRBJ2-7; no clear D gene. The V end lost 5 bases, the J end lost 0 bases, and 12 bases lay between the germline ends. The CDR3 has 14 amino acids. Germline V gene sequence: CDR1 SGHKS, CDR2 YYEKEE (reference sequence). This chain's CDR3 is CASSWAISSYEQYV. The CDR3 coding sequence is TGTGCCAGCAGTTGGGCTATCAGCTCCTACGAGCAGTACGTC.

V gene TRBV10-1 combines with J gene TRBJ2-3; 7 nucleotides agree with TRBD1. V dropped 4 bases and J dropped 3; count of bases not matched to a gene: 7. The CDR3 covers 15 residues. Germline CDR1 WNHNN, CDR2 SYGVQD (reference sequence). CDR3 in DNA: TGCGCCAGCAGTGGCCTCCGACAGGGAACAGATACGCAGTATTTT. It codes for CASSGLRQGTDTQYF.

The rearrangement uses TRBV24-1 and TRBJ1-1; TRBD1 is a possible D gene (6 bases). Between the trimmed V and J ends, which lost 4 bases and 3 bases, there was a span of 14 bases. The CDR3 has 15 amino acids. Germline V gene lookup returns CDR1 KGHDR and CDR2 SFDVKD. The chain's CDR3 is CATSDPRGGDTEAFF. In DNA form, the CDR3 reads TGTGCCACCAGTGACCCCAGGGGTGGGGACACTGAAGCTTTCTTT.

The genes are TRBV19 and TRBJ2-7; D remains ambiguous. The CDR3 consists of 14 residues. With 3 bases removed from V and 0 bases from J, the gap between germline ends came to 9 bases. Per germline, CDR1 LNHDA and CDR2 SQIVND (reference sequence). The CDR3 region is CASSISRGSYEQYF. CDR3 sequence (DNA): TGTGCCAGTAGTATTAGTCGAGGCTCCTACGAGCAGTACTTC.